These T cell receptor beta chains were read from a single sample in a study of T cell responses to AZD1222 COVID-19 vaccine. The table came from immunoSEQ multiplex PCR; TCRdb's copy has only in-frame clones and leaves some out. The top ten clones hold 0.85% to 1.1% of a sample with about 170,000 clones, about 83% of them seen once. The material was peripheral blood, obtained 28 days after the second AZD1222 dose. Receptor source: an adult who received the AZD1222 COVID-19 vaccine. CDR3s include the opening cysteine and the closing phenylalanine or tryptophan. A D gene is named only where the DNA matches it firmly. Not all rows give a size; the values are once, few, many and, for expanded clones, a class.

v_call,d_call,j_call,clone_size,cdr3_aa,cdr3_nt
TRBV6-5,.,TRBJ1-1,few,CASSPPRATNTEAFF,TGTGCCAGCAGTCCCCCCCGGGCGACGAACACTGAAGCTTTCTTT
TRBV6-1,.,TRBJ1-2,few,CASSERDYGYTF,TGTGCCAGCAGTGAAAGAGACTATGGCTACACCTTC
TRBV6-5,TRBD2,TRBJ2-1,once,CASSQGTSGGNEQFF,TGTGCCAGCTCCCAGGGGACTAGCGGGGGCAATGAGCAGTTCTTC
TRBV6-5,TRBD1,TRBJ1-6,.,CASSYTRQGGNSPLHF,TGTGCCAGCAGTTACACGAGACAGGGCGGGAATTCACCCCTCCACTTT
TRBV15,.,TRBJ2-1,.,CATSRDLPGNEQFF,TGTGCCACCAGCAGAGATCTTCCGGGGAATGAGCAGTTCTTC
TRBV7-9,.,TRBJ2-1,.,CASSLDTRYNEQFF,TGTGCCAGCAGCTTAGATACCAGGTACAATGAGCAGTTCTTC
TRBV9,.,TRBJ1-2,.,CASSVGTESYGYTF,TGTGCCAGCAGCGTAGGGACCGAAAGCTATGGCTACACCTTC
TRBV19,.,TRBJ1-1,.,CASSLLSAGVDKTEAFF,TGTGCCAGTAGCCTCCTATCAGCTGGTGTCGACAAAACTGAAGCTTTCTTT
TRBV20-1,TRBD1,TRBJ2-1,.,CSASGDRDNEQFF,TGCAGTGCTAGTGGGGACAGGGACAATGAGCAGTTCTTC
TRBV5-3,.,TRBJ2-3,.,CARSPAGGPQYF,TGTGCCAGAAGCCCTGCTGGCGGGCCGCAGTATTTT
TRBV10-1,.,TRBJ1-1,.,CASSEGWTEAFF,TGCGCCAGCAGTGAAGGGTGGACTGAAGCTTTCTTT
TRBV23-1,.,TRBJ1-2,.,CASSQAGGDYGYTF,TGCGCCAGCAGTCAAGCCGGGGGCGACTATGGCTACACCTTC
TRBV6-5,.,TRBJ1-5,.,CASNVDRNQPQHF,TGTGCCAGCAACGTCGACAGAAATCAGCCCCAGCATTTT
TRBV15,TRBD2,TRBJ2-3,.,CATSRGREITDTQYF,TGTGCCACCAGCAGGGGGAGGGAAATCACAGATACGCAGTATTTT
TRBV30,.,TRBJ2-7,.,CAWSVDVTYEQYF,TGTGCCTGGAGTGTGGACGTTACCTACGAGCAGTACTTC
TRBV10-3,.,TRBJ1-2,.,CAISGWGLQGDYGYTF,TGTGCCATCAGTGGATGGGGGCTGCAGGGAGATTATGGCTACACCTTC
TRBV10-2,TRBD1,TRBJ1-1,.,CASSEFKIVTGGVRTEAFF,TGCGCCAGCAGTGAGTTTAAGATCGTGACAGGGGGCGTGAGGACTGAAGCTTTCTTT
TRBV6-5,.,TRBJ2-3,.,CASRSEGGGFRTQYF,TGTGCCAGCAGGTCCGAGGGGGGCGGCTTCCGTACGCAGTATTTT
TRBV2,.,TRBJ1-1,.,CASSPRDTEAFF,TGTGCCAGCAGTCCGAGGGACACTGAAGCTTTCTTT
TRBV19,.,TRBJ1-5,.,CASKGTYSNQPQHF,TGTGCCAGTAAGGGAACGTATAGCAATCAGCCCCAGCATTTT
TRBV6-5,TRBD1,TRBJ1-1,.,CASSRYRGVTEAFF,TGTGCCAGCAGTAGATACAGGGGGGTCACTGAAGCTTTCTTT
TRBV10-3,.,TRBJ1-4,.,CAISDPGGNTNEKLFF,TGTGCCATCAGTGACCCGGGAGGAAATACTAATGAAAAACTGTTTTTT
TRBV27,.,TRBJ1-6,.,CASSPRQGRSPLHF,TGTGCCAGCAGTCCCCGGCAGGGGAGGTCACCCCTCCACTTT
TRBV6-2/TRBV6-3,.,TRBJ2-3,.,CASSGFGGGADTQYF,TGTGCCAGCAGTGGCTTCGGCGGGGGCGCAGATACGCAGTATTTT
TRBV6-1,.,TRBJ2-7,.,CASSEGGYETYEQYF,TGTGCCAGCAGTGAGGGCGGGTATGAGACCTACGAGCAGTACTTC
TRBV29-1,.,TRBJ2-7,.,CSTRTELGHEQYF,TGCAGCACTCGGACAGAGTTGGGACACGAGCAGTACTTC
TRBV4-1,.,TRBJ1-5,.,CASSQDGGPLGRPQHF,TGCGCCAGCAGCCAAGATGGGGGGCCCTTGGGACGGCCCCAGCATTTT
TRBV3-1/TRBV3-2,.,TRBJ2-1,.,CASSYRGVGYNEQFF,TGTGCCAGCAGCTACCGGGGAGTCGGCTACAATGAGCAGTTCTTC
TRBV7-8,TRBD1,TRBJ1-1,.,CASSLGTGLTEAFF,TGTGCCAGCAGCTTAGGGACAGGGCTCACTGAAGCTTTCTTT
TRBV7-9,TRBD1,TRBJ1-3,.,CASSPGQGPGNTIYF,TGTGCCAGCAGCCCAGGACAGGGACCTGGAAACACCATATATTTT
TRBV6-2/TRBV6-3,.,TRBJ2-7,.,CASSKPSSYEQYF,TGTGCCAGCAGTAAGCCCAGCTCCTACGAGCAGTACTTC
TRBV7-9,.,TRBJ1-3,.,CASSLKSDGNTIYF,TGTGCCAGCAGCTTGAAATCGGACGGAAACACCATATATTTT
TRBV5-6,.,TRBJ2-7,.,CASSFREHGPNYEQYF,TGTGCCAGCAGCTTTAGGGAACACGGACCCAACTACGAGCAGTACTTC
TRBV3-1/TRBV3-2,.,TRBJ2-3,.,CASSQDRGLAQYF,TGTGCCAGCAGCCAAGATCGGGGTCTGGCGCAGTATTTT
TRBV19,.,TRBJ1-5,once,CASTRFEGMGQPQHF,TGTGCCAGTACTCGCTTCGAGGGAATGGGGCAGCCCCAGCATTTT
TRBV7-6,TRBD1,TRBJ1-5,.,CASSQDRGGGQPQHF,TGTGCCAGCAGCCAGGACAGGGGCGGTGGTCAGCCCCAGCATTTT
TRBV7-2,.,TRBJ2-1,.,CASSPLGRDNEQFF,TGTGCCAGCAGCCCACTCGGACGAGACAATGAGCAGTTCTTC
TRBV7-8,.,TRBJ1-5,.,CASSLARIAVGVKQPQHF,TGTGCCAGCAGCTTAGCGCGTATTGCGGTGGGGGTTAAACAGCCCCAGCATTTT
TRBV7-9,TRBD2,TRBJ2-1,.,CASSFLRRTSGGANEQFF,TGTGCCAGCAGCTTTTTAAGGCGGACTAGCGGGGGGGCGAATGAGCAGTTCTTC
TRBV4-2,TRBD1,TRBJ2-3,.,CASSQAGQGTDTQYF,TGTGCCAGCAGCCAAGCGGGACAGGGTACAGATACGCAGTATTTT
TRBV4-2,TRBD2,TRBJ2-3,.,CASSQDLGGVGTDTQYF,TGTGCCAGCAGCCAAGACTTGGGGGGGGTCGGCACAGATACGCAGTATTTT
TRBV9,.,TRBJ1-1,.,CASSVAGGPRTEAFF,TGTGCCAGCAGCGTAGCGGGGGGGCCTAGGACTGAAGCTTTCTTT
TRBV4-3,.,TRBJ1-1,.,CASSQDRTEAFF,TGCGCCAGCAGCCAAGATAGAACTGAAGCTTTCTTT
TRBV5-5,TRBD1,TRBJ1-5,.,CASSWTGGLGQPQHF,TGTGCCAGCAGCTGGACAGGGGGTTTAGGTCAGCCCCAGCATTTT
TRBV19,TRBD2,TRBJ2-7,.,CASSIGGTSGYEQYF,TGTGCCAGTAGTATAGGTGGGACTAGCGGCTACGAGCAGTACTTC
TRBV18,.,TRBJ2-7,.,CASSLQEYSYEQYF,TGTGCCAGCTCACTCCAGGAATACTCCTACGAGCAGTACTTC
TRBV7-2,.,TRBJ1-2,.,CASSATGTFYGYTF,TGTGCCAGCAGCGCAACCGGGACCTTCTATGGCTACACCTTC
TRBV6-5,.,TRBJ1-1,.,CASIREGRNTEAFF,TGTGCCAGCATACGAGAGGGGAGGAACACTGAAGCTTTCTTT
TRBV7-8,TRBD1,TRBJ1-5,.,CASSRDRSNQPQHF,TGTGCCAGCAGCCGGGACAGGAGCAATCAGCCCCAGCATTTT